These 28 T cell receptor beta chains came from one sample sequenced in a study of T cells in Graves' hyperthyroidism and ophthalmopathy. What was amplified from RNA transcripts were TCR beta CDR3 regions. A first-round RT-PCR of the TCR CDR3 used the HTBI primer set. TCRdb reprocessed the multiplex PCR reads via MiXCR and lists one record per CDR3 protein. The sample has 490,000 or so distinct CDR3 sequences; roughly 15% are singletons. Sequenced material: blood. Every receptor here comes from a woman aged 25-40 years with Graves' ophthalmopathy.

This clonotype was found many times. This rearrangement joins TRBV4-3 to TRBJ2-1, with D perhaps matching TRBD1 (5 bases). Germline-derived CDR1 and CDR2 are LGHNA and YSLEER. The CDR3 totals 16 residues. V was clipped by 4 bases and J by 9 bases, with 22 bases between them. For the CDR3, the DNA is TGCGCCAGCAGCCCTCCCACAGGTTGGCCATATGTTGAGCAGTTCTTC. This sequence encodes CASSPPTGWPYVEQFF.

Ten or more counts support this clonotype. The chain uses TRBV20-1 and TRBJ2-1; D call uncertain. The CDR3 consists of 14 residues. CDR1 and CDR2 from the germline V gene are DFQATT and SNEGSKA (reference sequence). The V and J ends lost 5 bases and 0 bases respectively, with 11 bases between them. CDR3 bases: TGCAGTGCTTTACTGCGAGACTCCTACAATGAGCAGTTCTTC. Protein product: CSALLRDSYNEQFF.

In this sample, this clonotype turned up many times. This chain connects TRBV20-1 to TRBJ1-4; no definite D call. This CDR3 is 13 amino acids long. The germline gives CDR1 DFQATT, CDR2 SNEGSKA (reference sequence). Trimming cost V 3 bases and J 8 bases, with 13 bases left between them. The chain's CDR3 is CSARFSQREKLFF. The DNA of the CDR3 is TGCAGTGCTAGGTTTTCTCAGAGGGAAAAACTGTTTTTT.

This clonotype was observed at least ten times. The genes are TRBV28 and TRBJ2-7, with D maybe TRBD2 (5 bases). Trimming pared 5 bases from V and 0 bases from J, leaving 8 bases between. From germline, CDR1 is MDHEN and CDR2 SYDVKM. The CDR3 has 13 residues. DNA for the CDR3: TGTGCCAGCAGTCAGCGGAGCTCCTACGAGCAGTACTTC. This translates into CASSQRSSYEQYF.

This clonotype occurred many times. CDR3 bases: TGTGCCTGGAGTGTTTGGAAGGGTGAAGCTTTCTTT. Its protein product is CAWSVWKGEAFF. The chain recombines TRBV30 with TRBJ1-1; no clear D. Germline V gene lookup returns CDR1 GTSNPN and CDR2 SVGIG (reference sequence). The CDR3 is 12 residues long. V lost 0 bases and J lost 7, with 9 bases in between.

Concerning this clonotype itself: Its ends do not fully match the called genes, so a read error is possible. The chain is built from TRBV29-1 and TRBJ2-1; 11 bases are a match to TRBD2. This CDR3 contains 16 residues. Germline-derived CDR1 and CDR2 are SQVTM and ANQGSEA. The CDR3 nucleotides read TGCGGCGTTGCACAACTAGCGGGGGTTCCCTACAATGAGCAGTTCTTC. Amino acids: CGVAQLAGVPYNEQFF.

This clonotype was observed a few times. J is TRBJ2-5 and V is TRBV20-1; TRBD2 matches at 9 bases. The CDR3 spans 14 residues. Germline CDR1 and CDR2: DFQATT and SNEGSKA (reference sequence). Unmatched junction bases numbered 8, after V lost 4 bases and J lost 5 bases. CDR3 region: CSANAGGPSETQYF. The CDR3 bases are TGCAGTGCTAATGCGGGAGGGCCCTCGGAGACCCAGTACTTC.

The V and J genes are TRBV6-1 and TRBJ2-7; tentative D call: TRBD2 (7 bases). The V and J ends lost 6 bases and 3 bases respectively, with 18 bases between them. This CDR3 comprises 15 residues. CDR1 is MNHNS and CDR2 is SASEGT in the germline V gene. The CDR3 region is CASRRVGGLDYEQYF. For the CDR3, the DNA is TGTGCCAGCAGGAGAGTGGGGGGGCTCGACTACGAGCAGTACTTC.

In DNA form, the CDR3 reads TGTGCCAGCAACGACAGGGTTGGGCAGCCCCAGCATTTT. As protein: CASNDRVGQPQHF. The chain employs TRBV28 and TRBJ1-5; 7 nucleotides align to TRBD1. The length of the CDR3 is 13 residues. CDR1 MDHEN and CDR2 SYDVKM come from the germline V gene. Trimming took 7 bases from V and 7 from J; bases not matched to a gene: 7.

This clonotype was recorded at least ten times. The chain combines TRBV20-1 with TRBJ2-5, with D tentatively TRBD1 or TRBD2 (6 bases each). The CDR3 runs 15 residues. V dropped 0 bases and J dropped 5 bases, with 16 bases sitting between them. Germline V gene lookup returns CDR1 DFQATT and CDR2 SNEGSKA (reference sequence). This CDR3 reads CSARDIGGRPETQYF. CDR3 DNA: TGCAGTGCTAGAGATATAGGGGGGCGTCCGGAGACCCAGTACTTC.

There are many counts of this clonotype. V gene TRBV12-3 or TRBV12-4 combines with J gene TRBJ2-7, with D tentatively TRBD1 or TRBD2 (6 bases each). This CDR3 comprises 15 residues. Trimming stripped 5 bases from V and 0 bases from J, with 14 bases between. The chain's CDR3 is CASSLKGGPSYEQYF. CDR3 nucleotide sequence: TGTGCCAGCAGTCTCAAGGGGGGCCCCTCCTACGAGCAGTACTTC.

J is TRBJ2-3 and V is TRBV9, with D unresolved. The CDR3 length is 13 residues. CDR1 SGDLS and CDR2 YYNGEE come from the germline V gene. V lost 3 bases and J 5 bases, leaving 10 bases between the germline ends. The CDR3 spells CASSAYLGDTQYF. In DNA form, the CDR3 reads TGTGCCAGCAGCGCTTACCTTGGAGATACGCAGTATTTT.

A note on this clonotype: A much larger clonotype is one base distant, so this may be a read error. The CDR3 ends on some other residue instead of the conserved phenylalanine or tryptophan, so this is likely a read error. CDR3 bases: TGCAGTGCTATACTAACGGTTGTCGATGAAGCTTTCCTT. Its protein product is CSAILTVVDEAFL. The chain employs TRBV20-1 and TRBJ1-1; D gene ambiguous. Germline CDR1 reads DFQATT; CDR2 reads SNEGSKA (reference sequence). The CDR3 has 13 residues. V was pared by 4 bases and J by 7 bases, with 16 bases between.

The chain carries TRBV5-1 and TRBJ2-1; maybe TRBD1 (6 bases). The V gene's germline CDR1 is SGHRS and CDR2 YFSETQ. The ends were cut back, 0 bases at V and 6 bases at J, with 22 bases in the middle. The CDR3 length is 18 residues. CDR3 residues: CASSLARTALSESNEQFF. Written as DNA, the CDR3 is TGCGCCAGCAGCTTGGCTCGGACAGCCCTTAGTGAGTCCAATGAGCAGTTCTTC.

This clonotype was recorded many times. The rearrangement links TRBV6-2 or TRBV6-3 to TRBJ1-5; D gene unclear. This CDR3 region has 13 residues. The germline V and J ends were trimmed by 2 bases and 1 base, with 3 bases remaining between them. The germline V gene encodes CDR1 MNHEY and CDR2 SVGEGT. The DNA for the CDR3 is TGTGCCAGCAGTTACCCGAGCAATCAGCCCCAGCATTTT. Translation gives CASSYPSNQPQHF.

This clonotype has only a few counts. The V gene is TRBV28, the J gene TRBJ2-2; 9 positions agree with TRBD1. The CDR3 contains 14 residues. The V gene's germline CDR1 is MDHEN and CDR2 SYDVKM. Trimming removed 6 bases from V and 7 bases from J; junction bases left unmatched: 6. The CDR3 nucleotides read TGTGCCAGCAGCCGTACAGGGGGCAACGGGGAGCTGTTTTTT. Amino acid sequence: CASSRTGGNGELFF.

The chain employs TRBV19 and TRBJ2-5; D may be TRBD1 (5 bases). Germline assignment: CDR1 LNHDA and CDR2 SQIVND (reference sequence). Between the trimmed V and J ends, which lost 3 bases and 5 bases, there was a span of 10 bases. The CDR3 is 13 amino acids. CDR3: CASSMSGPETQYF. The CDR3 nucleotides read TGTGCCAGTAGTATGTCAGGGCCGGAGACCCAGTACTTC.

This clonotype has ten or more counts. The chain couples TRBV5-1 to TRBJ2-7, with D unresolved. The CDR3 length is 12 residues. Germline-derived CDR1 and CDR2 are SGHRS and YFSETQ. V was pared by 0 bases and J by 3 bases, with 4 bases between. In DNA, the CDR3 is TGCGCCAGCAGCTTGGAAAGCTACGAGCAGTACTTC. Translated: CASSLESYEQYF.

The chain combines TRBV7-7 with TRBJ2-2; no firm D call. Germline V CDR1 and CDR2: SSHAT, FNYEAQ (reference sequence). V lost 6 bases and J 5 bases, leaving 7 bases between the germline ends. This CDR3 is 12 amino acids long. CDR3 region: CASRSVTGELFF. DNA of the CDR3: TGTGCCAGCAGATCTGTAACCGGGGAGCTGTTTTTT.

The sample holds many counts of this clonotype. DNA for the CDR3: TGTGCCAGCAGCCGAATTACACAGGGACCCGTCCACTACGAGCAGTACTTC. It codes for CASSRITQGPVHYEQYF. The J gene is TRBJ2-7, the V gene TRBV11-2; D might be TRBD1 (6 bases). Germline lookup yields CDR1 SGHAT and CDR2 FQNNGV. There are 17 residues in the CDR3. Trimming removed 5 bases from V and 3 bases from J, with 23 bases in between.

The sample holds a few counts of this clonotype. V is TRBV14 and J is TRBJ2-1, with 7 bases that match TRBD2. The CDR3 extends over 14 amino acids. Germline CDR1 reads SGHDN; CDR2 reads FVKESK. J lost 6 bases, V lost 4 bases, and 6 bases had no gene match. CDR3 protein: CASSLDGGVNEQFF. The CDR3 coding sequence is TGTGCCAGCAGCCTCGATGGGGGGGTCAATGAGCAGTTCTTC.

This clonotype came up many times. The J gene is TRBJ1-6, the V gene TRBV3-1; 10 bases map to TRBD1. The CDR3 extends over 15 amino acids. V gave up 1 base and J gave up 7 bases; unmatched junction bases: 1. The germline CDR1 and CDR2 sequences are LGHDT and YNNKEL (reference sequence). CDR3 region: CASSQGGQGNSPLHF. CDR3 sequence (DNA): TGTGCCAGCAGCCAAGGGGGACAGGGGAATTCACCCCTCCACTTT.

There are many counts of this clonotype. J is TRBJ2-5 and V is TRBV2; 11 bases are shared with TRBD2. The CDR3 has 13 amino acids. In germline, CDR1 is SNHLY, CDR2 FYNNEI. Losses at the gene ends were 8 bases for V and 4 bases for J; bases not matched to a gene: 3. The CDR3 bases are TGTGCCAGCGCCGGACTAGCGGGAGAGACCCAGTACTTC. Translating it yields CASAGLAGETQYF.

The table lists this clonotype with many counts. J is TRBJ2-7 and V is TRBV30; 8 bases line up with TRBD1. Germline V lookup: CDR1 GTSNPN, CDR2 SVGIG (reference sequence). This CDR3 has 13 residues. V was clipped by 0 bases and J by 5 bases; unmatched bases: 3. CDR3 protein: CAWSVIQGDEQYF. DNA of the CDR3: TGTGCCTGGAGTGTAATACAGGGGGACGAGCAGTACTTC. Complete variable domain (other parts from reference TRBV30 and TRBJ2-7): SQTIHQWPATLVQPVGSPLSLECTVEGTSNPNLYWYRQAAGRGLQLLFYSVGIGQISSEVPQNLSASRPQDRQFILSSKKLLLSDSGFYLCAWSVIQGDEQYFGPGTRLTVT.

This clonotype was counted many times. The rearrangement uses TRBV7-2 and TRBJ1-4, with a possible D match to TRBD1 (5 bases). V gave up 5 bases and J gave up 2 bases, with 12 bases separating them. CDR3 length: 15 amino acids. The germline gives CDR1 SGHTA, CDR2 FQGNSA. The CDR3 sequence is CASSKSWGTNEKLFF. The CDR3 coding sequence is TGTGCCAGCAGCAAAAGCTGGGGGACTAATGAAAAACTGTTTTTT.

This clonotype has a handful of counts. This chain links TRBV25-1 with TRBJ2-1; D is ambiguous. Trimming left V 0 bases short and J 2 bases short, with 11 bases between. Germline CDR1 reads MGHDK; CDR2 reads SYGVNS. The CDR3 has 16 amino acids. CDR3 coding DNA: TGTGCCAGCAGTGAATATGGGCTGCCCACCTACAATGAGCAGTTCTTC. Protein product: CASSEYGLPTYNEQFF.

The V and J genes are TRBV13 and TRBJ2-5; 10 bases fit TRBD2. The junction had 11 bases not matched to a gene; V was cut back by 2 bases and J by 2 bases. CDR1 PRHDT and CDR2 FYEKMQ come from the germline V gene (reference sequence). The CDR3 has 18 amino acids. Written as DNA, the CDR3 is TGTGCCAGCAGCTTATTCCTAGCGGGAGAATCGGGGCAAGAGACCCAGTACTTC. Translation gives CASSLFLAGESGQETQYF.

A word on this clonotype: This may arise from a read error, as a much more abundant clone is one base away. The rearrangement joins TRBV28 to TRBJ1-5, with D unresolved. The CDR3 spans 12 residues. Germline CDR1 MDHEN, CDR2 SYDVKM. Trimming shortened V by 2 bases and J by 7 bases, and 6 bases separated the two germline ends. CDR3 sequence (DNA): TGTGCCAGCAGTTTAAGGGTCCAGCCCCAGCATTTT. It translates to CASSLRVQPQHF.